These T cell receptor beta chains were read from a single sample in a study of graft-versus-host responses after intestinal transplantation. TCRdb keeps only in-frame clones here, not all; method: immunoSEQ multiplex PCR. The repertoire consists of roughly 17,000 clones, with about 80% occurring once and the leading ten covering around 5.5%. Sample: ileum tissue, taken 17 days after transplant. The receptor source for this set is a human patient who received an intestinal transplant, so some T cells may come from the graft donor. Each CDR3 is given with its conserved first and last residue. D genes are given only for firm matches. The size field is filled for only some rows; it gives once, few, many or a size class.

j_call,clone_size,v_call,d_call,cdr3_aa,cdr3_nt
TRBJ2-1,NA,TRBV6-5,TRBD2,CASSLGGDEQFF,TGTGCCAGCAGTTTGGGGGGGGATGAGCAGTTCTTC
TRBJ2-7,NA,TRBV4-2,NA,CASSRRWGGEQYF,TGTGCCAGCAGCCGAAGGTGGGGCGGAGAGCAGTACTTC
TRBJ2-6,NA,TRBV6-5,NA,CASRQGGSGANVLTF,TGTGCCAGCAGGCAGGGAGGCTCTGGGGCCAACGTCCTGACTTTC
TRBJ1-1,NA,TRBV5-5,TRBD1,CASSFSRGQDTEAFF,TGTGCCAGCAGCTTCAGTAGGGGGCAGGACACTGAAGCTTTCTTT
TRBJ1-1,NA,TRBV4-1,TRBD1,CASRRTGGPEAFF,TGCGCCAGCAGACGGACAGGGGGCCCTGAAGCTTTCTTT
TRBJ2-2,NA,TRBV7-2,TRBD2,CASRPTSGSPGELFF,TGTGCCAGCAGACCTACTAGCGGGAGTCCCGGGGAGCTGTTTTTT
TRBJ1-2,NA,TRBV5-1,NA,CASSPRERPDGYTF,TGCGCCAGCAGCCCCCGTGAAAGACCGGATGGCTACACCTTC
TRBJ2-2,NA,TRBV19,NA,CASSIVPNTGELFF,TGTGCCAGTAGTATAGTGCCGAACACCGGGGAGCTGTTTTTT
TRBJ1-3,NA,TRBV9,TRBD1,CASSADRGRMGNTIYF,TGTGCCAGCAGTGCGGACAGGGGGCGAATGGGAAACACCATATATTTT
TRBJ1-2,few,TRBV13,NA,CASSPRKAGRYGYTF,TGTGCCAGCAGCCCCCGGAAGGCGGGGAGATATGGCTACACCTTC
TRBJ2-7,NA,TRBV5-1,NA,CARGGSRGIYEQYF,TGCGCCAGGGGGGGGAGCAGGGGGATCTACGAGCAGTACTTC
TRBJ2-7,NA,TRBV28,NA,CASSLTTFYEQYF,TGTGCCAGCAGTTTGACGACATTCTACGAGCAGTACTTC
TRBJ2-2,once,TRBV29-1,NA,CSGRRLNTGELFF,TGCAGCGGCAGACGCCTGAACACCGGGGAGCTGTTTTTT
TRBJ2-3,NA,TRBV6-5,NA,CASSSLSTSTDTQYF,TGTGCCAGCAGTTCATTAAGTACTAGCACAGATACGCAGTATTTT
TRBJ2-7,medium-sized,TRBV29-1,NA,CSVVTDYEQYF,TGCAGCGTTGTCACGGATTACGAGCAGTACTTC
TRBJ2-2,NA,TRBV28,NA,CASTTSGWRPLTGELFF,TGTGCCAGCACTACCTCTGGGTGGCGGCCATTAACCGGGGAGCTGTTTTTT
TRBJ2-7,NA,TRBV7-2,NA,CASSLADKLYEQYF,TGTGCCAGCAGCTTAGCAGACAAACTCTACGAGCAGTACTTC
TRBJ2-7,NA,TRBV19,NA,CASKSVAYEQYF,TGTGCCAGTAAGTCGGTAGCCTACGAGCAGTACTTC
TRBJ2-1,NA,TRBV6-6,NA,CASRRSTDEQFF,TGTGCCAGCAGGAGGAGTACGGATGAGCAGTTCTTC
TRBJ1-2,NA,TRBV19,NA,CASSIHSNYGYTF,TGTGCCAGTAGTATACACAGTAACTATGGCTACACCTTC
TRBJ1-5,few,TRBV19,NA,CASSIGGRRPQHF,TGTGCCAGTAGTATAGGTGGCAGACGGCCCCAGCATTTT
TRBJ2-1,once,TRBV7-8,TRBD2,CASSLVLAGYNEQFF,TGTGCCAGCAGCTTAGTTCTAGCGGGATACAATGAGCAGTTCTTC
TRBJ2-7,medium-sized,TRBV6-5,TRBD2,CASGFSGSLSYEQYF,TGTGCCAGCGGATTTAGCGGGAGCCTCTCCTACGAGCAGTACTTC
TRBJ1-5,NA,TRBV19,TRBD1,CASSIQGAANQPQHF,TGTGCCAGTAGTATTCAGGGGGCGGCGAATCAGCCCCAGCATTTT
TRBJ1-1,NA,TRBV28,NA,CASSLTHNTEAFF,TGTGCCAGCAGTCTTACACATAACACTGAAGCTTTCTTT
TRBJ1-2,NA,TRBV28,NA,CASSFLGAWYGYTF,TGTGCCAGCAGTTTCTTGGGGGCCTGGTATGGCTACACCTTC
TRBJ2-5,NA,TRBV7-2,TRBD2,CASSSSGNWAMETQYF,TGTGCCAGCAGCTCTAGCGGGAATTGGGCCATGGAGACCCAGTACTTC
TRBJ1-1,NA,TRBV19,NA,CASSLRQVNTEAFF,TGTGCCAGTAGTTTACGACAGGTGAACACTGAAGCTTTCTTT
TRBJ2-7,NA,TRBV5-1,TRBD2,CASSPTGGPSEQYF,TGCGCCAGCAGCCCAACGGGAGGGCCTAGCGAGCAGTACTTC
TRBJ2-5,NA,TRBV5-1,TRBD1,CASSLLTGVETQYF,TGCGCCAGCAGCTTGCTGACAGGGGTAGAGACCCAGTACTTC
TRBJ1-1,NA,TRBV10-1,NA,CASSIRGNTEAFF,TGCGCCAGCAGTATAAGGGGGAACACTGAAGCTTTCTTT
TRBJ2-7,NA,TRBV6-1,TRBD1,CASHLKGTGEYEQYF,TGTGCCAGCCATCTCAAGGGGACAGGGGAATACGAGCAGTACTTC
TRBJ1-1,NA,TRBV10-1,NA,CASSEVEGTEAFF,TGCGCCAGCAGTGAGGTGGAGGGTACTGAAGCTTTCTTT
TRBJ1-4,once,TRBV2,NA,CASSGFLNRAANEKLFF,TGTGCCAGCAGTGGGTTTCTGAATCGGGCAGCTAATGAAAAACTGTTTTTT
TRBJ2-2,NA,TRBV7-3,NA,CASSQHSSGSGELFF,TGTGCCAGCAGCCAACACTCTTCGGGATCCGGGGAGCTGTTTTTT
TRBJ2-6,NA,TRBV28,NA,CASSPSGNGANVLTF,TGTGCCAGCAGTCCCTCAGGGAATGGGGCCAACGTCCTGACTTTC
TRBJ1-4,NA,TRBV28,TRBD1,CASTAGTANEKLFF,TGTGCCAGCACGGCCGGGACAGCTAATGAAAAACTGTTTTTT
TRBJ1-3,NA,TRBV30,NA,CAWSEVAVGNTIYF,TGTGCCTGGAGTGAGGTGGCGGTTGGAAACACCATATATTTT
TRBJ1-5,NA,TRBV6-6,NA,CASRGSNQPQHF,TGTGCCAGCAGGGGTAGCAATCAGCCCCAGCATTTT
TRBJ2-3,medium-sized,TRBV9,NA,CASSVGGTDTQYF,TGTGCCAGCAGCGTAGGGGGCACAGATACGCAGTATTTT
TRBJ1-1,NA,TRBV28,NA,CASSFTVLNTEAFF,TGTGCCAGCAGTTTTACAGTTCTGAACACTGAAGCTTTCTTT
TRBJ2-3,NA,TRBV7-9,TRBD1,CASSKTAGTGTDTQYF,TGTGCCAGCAGTAAAACAGCCGGGACAGGGACAGATACGCAGTATTTT
TRBJ2-1,NA,TRBV11-3,TRBD2,CASSFTSGSSYNEQFF,TGTGCCAGCAGCTTTACTAGCGGGAGCTCCTACAATGAGCAGTTCTTC
TRBJ2-7,few,TRBV6-1,NA,CASSEPGETTYEQYF,TGTGCCAGCAGTGAACCGGGGGAGACAACCTACGAGCAGTACTTC
TRBJ2-1,NA,TRBV5-4,TRBD2,CASSLGAPGGYNEQFF,TGTGCCAGCAGCTTGGGAGCCCCGGGGGGCTACAATGAGCAGTTCTTC
TRBJ2-7,NA,TRBV7-9,NA,CASSFGGGVGGQYF,TGTGCCAGCAGCTTCGGCGGAGGGGTCGGCGGGCAGTACTTC
TRBJ2-3,NA,TRBV5-4,NA,CASSLGATDTQYF,TGTGCCAGCAGCTTGGGGGCGACAGATACGCAGTATTTT